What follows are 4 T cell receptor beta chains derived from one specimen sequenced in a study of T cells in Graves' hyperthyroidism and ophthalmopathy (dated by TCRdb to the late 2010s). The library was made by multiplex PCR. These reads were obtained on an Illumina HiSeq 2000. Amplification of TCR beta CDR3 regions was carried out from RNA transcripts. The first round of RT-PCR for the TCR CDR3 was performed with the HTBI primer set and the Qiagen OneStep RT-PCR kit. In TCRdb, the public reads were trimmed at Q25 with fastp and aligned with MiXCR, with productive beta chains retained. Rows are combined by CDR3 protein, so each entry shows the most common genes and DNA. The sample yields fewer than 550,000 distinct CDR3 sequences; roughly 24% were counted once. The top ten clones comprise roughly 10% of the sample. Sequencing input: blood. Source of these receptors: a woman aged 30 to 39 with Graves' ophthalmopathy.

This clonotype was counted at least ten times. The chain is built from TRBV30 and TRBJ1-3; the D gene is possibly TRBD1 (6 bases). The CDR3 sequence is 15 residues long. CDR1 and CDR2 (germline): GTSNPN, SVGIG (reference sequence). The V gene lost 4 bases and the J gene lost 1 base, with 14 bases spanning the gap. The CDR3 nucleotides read TGTGCCTGGATAGTAACAGGGACATCTGGAAACACCATATATTTT. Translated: CAWIVTGTSGNTIYF.

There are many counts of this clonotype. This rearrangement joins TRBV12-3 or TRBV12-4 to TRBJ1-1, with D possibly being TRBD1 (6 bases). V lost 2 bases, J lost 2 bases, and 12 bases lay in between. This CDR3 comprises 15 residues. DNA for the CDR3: TGTGCCAGCAGTTTACCAGGGGCCCCTAACACTGAAGCTTTCTTT. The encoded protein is CASSLPGAPNTEAFF.

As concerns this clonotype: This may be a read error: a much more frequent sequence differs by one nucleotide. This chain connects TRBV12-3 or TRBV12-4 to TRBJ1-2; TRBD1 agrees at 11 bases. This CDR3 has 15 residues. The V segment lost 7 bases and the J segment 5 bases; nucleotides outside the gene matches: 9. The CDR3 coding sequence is TGTGCCAGCATCACCGGACAGGGGGCGAGATATGGCTACACCTTC. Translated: CASITGQGARYGYTF.

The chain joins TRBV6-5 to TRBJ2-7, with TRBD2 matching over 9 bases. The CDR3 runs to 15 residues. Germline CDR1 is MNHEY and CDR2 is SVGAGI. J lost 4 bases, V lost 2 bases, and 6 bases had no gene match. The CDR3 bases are TGTGCCAGCAGTTACGGAGCGGGAGGAAAGTACGAGCAGTACTTC. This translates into CASSYGAGGKYEQYF.